The present TCR beta chain was sequenced within a study of OX40 agonist ivuxolimab in advanced cancers. Study information: Treatment received earlier with anti-PD-1, anti-PD-L1 or anti-CTLA-4 agents was allowed, and approximately 40% had some. Study findings and constraints: Some nonresponders likewise displayed low normalized T-cell clonal expansion. Among patients with partial responses at 0.1-3.0 mg/kg, clonal expansion was among the lowest. The study found that CD8+ T cells averaged more expanded clones than CD4+.

Repertoires were generated with immunoSEQ multiplex PCR, while TCRdb's copy carries only in-frame clones and drops some. The table has 58,000 or so clones, around 78% seen once. Turning to this clone: The antigen is undetermined.

Germline values: CDR1 MDHEN, CDR2 SYDVKM. The CDR3 runs to 16 residues. The V end was cut by 3 bases, the J end by 0 bases, with 13 bases between. This rearrangement joins TRBV28 to TRBJ2-3; no clear D. The input for sequencing was CD4+ or CD8+ T cells sorted from blood, taken in a trial of the OX40 agonist ivuxolimab. The TCR sequence derives from an adult with an advanced solid tumor such as melanoma, head and neck, liver or kidney cancer. The CDR3 DNA is TGTGCCAGCAGTTTTTGGGTCTCTTCTAGCACAGATACGCAGTATTTT. This encodes CASSFWVSSSTDTQYF.